This T cell receptor beta chain derives from a study of blood T cell repertoires in COVID-19. About the study: From T cells, B-cell-depleted T cells, or PBMCs came the material, which was cDNA or gDNA.

CDR1 is SGHRS, CDR2 YFSETQ, per germline. Trimming cost V 3 bases and J 5 bases; bases outside gene matches: 6. The CDR3 totals 15 residues. In the source study's methods: Nucleated cell number was recorded as an estimate derived from reference gene primer amplification. Method: immunoSEQ multiplex PCR; TCRdb's copy keeps in-frame clones and lacks some. Clone size and V and J calls were adopted from that table, with D and trimming inferred from the DNA. The sample has 55,000 to 80,000 clones, 70% to 85% seen once. This clone was seen just once. This TCR derives from a woman of 80 years or more with active or convalescent COVID-19. The chain is built from TRBV5-1 and TRBJ2-5; TRBD1 agrees at 11 bases. Sequenced input: peripheral blood. The CDR3 DNA reads TGCGCCAGCAGCTCGGACAGGGGGCGCGGGGAGACCCAGTACTTC. Residues: CASSSDRGRGETQYF.